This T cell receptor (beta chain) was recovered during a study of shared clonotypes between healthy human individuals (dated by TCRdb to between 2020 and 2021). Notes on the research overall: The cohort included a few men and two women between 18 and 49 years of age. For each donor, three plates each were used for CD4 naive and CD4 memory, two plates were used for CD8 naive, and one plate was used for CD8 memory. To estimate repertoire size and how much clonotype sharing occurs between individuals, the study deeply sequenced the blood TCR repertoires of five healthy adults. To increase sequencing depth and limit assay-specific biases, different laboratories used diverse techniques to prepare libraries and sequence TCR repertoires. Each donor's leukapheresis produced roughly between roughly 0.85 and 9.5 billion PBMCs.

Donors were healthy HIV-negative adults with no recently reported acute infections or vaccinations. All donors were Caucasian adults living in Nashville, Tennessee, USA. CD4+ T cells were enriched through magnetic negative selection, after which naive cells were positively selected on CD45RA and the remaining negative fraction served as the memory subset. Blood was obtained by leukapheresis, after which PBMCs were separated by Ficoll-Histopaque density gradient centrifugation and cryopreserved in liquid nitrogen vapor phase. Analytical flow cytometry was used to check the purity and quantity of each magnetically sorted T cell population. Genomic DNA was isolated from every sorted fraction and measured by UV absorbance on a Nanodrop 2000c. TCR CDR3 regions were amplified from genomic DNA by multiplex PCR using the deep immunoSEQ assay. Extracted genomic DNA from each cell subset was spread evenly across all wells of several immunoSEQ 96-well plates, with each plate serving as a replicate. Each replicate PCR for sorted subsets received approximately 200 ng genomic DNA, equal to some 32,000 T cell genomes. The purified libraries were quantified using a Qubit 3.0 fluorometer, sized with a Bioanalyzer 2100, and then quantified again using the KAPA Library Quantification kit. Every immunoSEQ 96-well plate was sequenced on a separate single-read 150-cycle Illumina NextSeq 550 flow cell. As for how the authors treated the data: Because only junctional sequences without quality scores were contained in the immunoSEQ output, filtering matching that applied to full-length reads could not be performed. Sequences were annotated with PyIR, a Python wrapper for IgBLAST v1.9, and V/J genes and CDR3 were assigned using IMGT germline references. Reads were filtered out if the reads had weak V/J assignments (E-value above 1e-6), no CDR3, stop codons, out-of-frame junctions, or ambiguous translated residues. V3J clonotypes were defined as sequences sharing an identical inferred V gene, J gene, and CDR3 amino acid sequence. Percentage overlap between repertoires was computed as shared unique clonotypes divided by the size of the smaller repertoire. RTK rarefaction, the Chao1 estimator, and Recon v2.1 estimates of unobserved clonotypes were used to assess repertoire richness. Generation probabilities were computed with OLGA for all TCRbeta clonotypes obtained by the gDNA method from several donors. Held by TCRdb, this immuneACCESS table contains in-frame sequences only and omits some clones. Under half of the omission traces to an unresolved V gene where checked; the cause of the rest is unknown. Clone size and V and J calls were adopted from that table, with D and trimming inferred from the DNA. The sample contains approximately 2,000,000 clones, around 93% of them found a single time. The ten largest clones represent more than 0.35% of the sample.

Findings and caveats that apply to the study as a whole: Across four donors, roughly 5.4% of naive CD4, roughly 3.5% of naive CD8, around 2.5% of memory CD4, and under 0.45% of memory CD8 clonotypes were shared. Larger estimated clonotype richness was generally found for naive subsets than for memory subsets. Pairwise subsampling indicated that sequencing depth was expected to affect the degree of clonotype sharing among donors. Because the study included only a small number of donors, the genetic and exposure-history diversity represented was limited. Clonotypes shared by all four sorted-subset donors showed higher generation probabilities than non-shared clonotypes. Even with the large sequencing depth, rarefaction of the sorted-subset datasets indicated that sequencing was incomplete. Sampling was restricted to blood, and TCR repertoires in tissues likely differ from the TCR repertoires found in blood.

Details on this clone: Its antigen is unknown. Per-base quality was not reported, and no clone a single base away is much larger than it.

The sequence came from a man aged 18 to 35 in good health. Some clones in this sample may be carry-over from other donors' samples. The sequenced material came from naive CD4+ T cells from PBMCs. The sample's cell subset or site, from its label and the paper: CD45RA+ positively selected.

Here is the DNA: TGTGCCAGCAGAATTTCCGGGACAGGGTCCAACGAGCAGTACTTC. It codes for CASRISGTGSNEQYF. This receptor chain uses TRBV2 and TRBJ2-5; 9 junctional bases match TRBD1. The end of the DNA aligns better with TRBJ2-7, so the J call may be wrong. From the cysteine through the phenylalanine, the CDR3 covers 15 amino acids. CDR3 DNA only is kept here, 45 bases in frame from base 1. From a lookup of the germline V gene, CDR1 and CDR2 are SNHLY and FYNNEI.